The rows below give T cell receptor beta chains drawn from one sample of a study of T cell repertoires in cytomegalovirus infection. From the reads, TCRdb called clonotypes with MiXCR, one entry per CDR3 protein. The sample includes roughly 500,000 distinct CDR3 sequences, about 11% of them seen just once. Sequenced material: PBMCs. The source is a human donor in good health (CMV status not recorded). Some clones in this sample may be carry-over from other donors' samples. Each CDR3 is given with its conserved first and last residue. D genes are given only for firm matches. Rows give clone size only sometimes, using once, few, many, or a class for an expanded clone.

CDR3 protein	CDR3 DNA	D gene	CDR3 length	V gene	J gene	clone size
CASSPSLDSPLHF	TGTGCCAGTAGTCCGAGTTTAGATTCACCCCTCCACTTT	.	13	TRBV19	TRBJ1-6	many
CASSGGQIHEQYF	TGTGCCAGCAGTGGAGGGCAGATACACGAGCAGTACTTC	.	13	TRBV2	TRBJ2-7	.
CASSPGGETGELFF	TGCGCCAGCAGCCCGGGGGGTGAGACCGGGGAGCTGTTTTTT	TRBD2	14	TRBV5-1	TRBJ2-2	few
CASIMDGITGELFF	TGTGCCAGCATCATGGACGGTATCACCGGGGAGCTGTTTTTT	.	14	TRBV2	TRBJ2-2	many
CASSHQVGPDSPFSGNTIYF	TGTGCCAGCTCCCACCAGGTTGGCCCAGACAGTCCCTTCTCTGGAAACACCATATATTTT	.	20	TRBV18	TRBJ1-3	many
CASSTRDGNYEQYF	TGTGCCAGCAGCACCCGGGACGGCAACTACGAGCAGTACTTC	.	14	TRBV7-6	TRBJ2-7	many
CSADGTGMTYEQYF	TGCAGTGCGGATGGGACAGGGATGACCTACGAGCAGTACTTC	TRBD1	14	TRBV20-1	TRBJ2-7	few
CASSSSGGNQETQYF	TGTGCCAGCAGTTCCTCAGGGGGAAACCAAGAGACCCAGTACTTC	TRBD1	15	TRBV28	TRBJ2-5	few
CASRADSPYNEQFF	TGTGCCAGTAGGGCGGACAGTCCCTACAATGAGCAGTTCTTC	.	14	TRBV19	TRBJ2-1	many
CAISAPGQGAYEQYF	TGTGCCATCAGTGCACCGGGACAGGGGGCTTACGAGCAGTACTTC	TRBD1	15	TRBV10-3	TRBJ2-7	many
CASSTQGHTNTEAFF	TGTGCCAGCAGCACCCAGGGACACACGAACACTGAAGCTTTCTTT	.	15	TRBV7-2	TRBJ1-1	many
CASWDSLSATEQFF	TGTGCCAGTTGGGACAGCCTATCGGCCACCGAGCAGTTCTTC	TRBD1	14	TRBV6-1	TRBJ2-1	many
CASSFLAGGQSYEQYF	TGTGCCAGCAGCTTCCTAGCGGGGGGCCAATCCTACGAGCAGTACTTC	TRBD2	16	TRBV5-6	TRBJ2-7	.
CASSQGRERYNEQFF	TGTGCCAGCAGCCAAGGCCGGGAGCGCTACAATGAGCAGTTCTTC	.	15	TRBV12-3/TRBV12-4	TRBJ2-1	.
CASSQLGTDTQYF	TGTGCCAGCAGTCAGCTAGGTACAGATACGCAGTATTTT	.	13	TRBV6-1	TRBJ2-3	many
CASSYGVSNNEQFF	TGTGCCAGCAGTTACGGAGTTTCGAACAATGAGCAGTTCTTC	.	14	TRBV6-2/TRBV6-3	TRBJ2-1	.
CAEKLGIRGHEQYF	TGCGCCGAAAAACTCGGGATCCGGGGCCACGAGCAGTACTTC	.	14	TRBV10-2	TRBJ2-7	many
CASSLGTGSTGELFF	TGTGCCAGCAGCTTAGGTACAGGGAGTACCGGGGAGCTGTTTTTT	.	15	TRBV7-8	TRBJ2-2	few
CASRPEGRWTGELFF	TGCGCCAGCAGACCCGAGGGCCGCTGGACCGGGGAGCTGTTTTTT	.	15	TRBV5-1	TRBJ2-2	few
CASSLAARTSNTGELFF	TGTGCCAGCAGCTTAGCAGCCCGGACGTCGAACACCGGGGAGCTGTTTTTT	.	17	TRBV11-2	TRBJ2-2	many
CASTGATAKETQYF	TGCGCCAGCACAGGGGCTACCGCCAAAGAGACCCAGTACTTC	.	14	TRBV5-1	TRBJ2-5	many
CASSLSAGGSTYEQYF	TGTGCCAGCAGTTTATCAGCGGGAGGGTCCACCTACGAGCAGTACTTC	TRBD2	16	TRBV28	TRBJ2-7	.
CASSIPPRTGNTGELFF	TGTGCCAGTAGTATACCGCCCCGGACAGGGAACACCGGGGAGCTGTTTTTT	TRBD1	17	TRBV19	TRBJ2-2	many
CASSQDGSNQPQHF	TGTGCCAGCAGCCAGGACGGTAGCAATCAGCCCCAGCATTTT	.	14	TRBV5-5	TRBJ1-5	many
CASSVATSPGELFF	TGTGCCAGCAGCGTAGCGACTAGCCCCGGGGAGCTGTTTTTT	TRBD2	14	TRBV9	TRBJ2-2	few
CASSRTDYNEQFF	TGTGCCAGCAGCAGGACGGACTACAATGAGCAGTTCTTC	.	13	TRBV11-2	TRBJ2-1	many
CASSPRGVEAEAFF	TGTGCCAGCTCACCCCGGGGTGTCGAGGCTGAAGCTTTCTTT	.	14	TRBV18	TRBJ1-1	.
CASSAAGVRDQPQHF	TGTGCCAGTAGTGCCGCCGGGGTAAGAGATCAGCCCCAGCATTTT	.	15	TRBV19	TRBJ1-5	.
CASSQQGAQPQHF	TGTGCCAGCAGTCAACAGGGGGCTCAGCCCCAGCATTTT	TRBD1	13	TRBV6-6	TRBJ1-5	many
CASSRLTAQPQHF	TGTGCCAGCAGTCGCTTGACAGCCCAGCCCCAGCATTTT	.	13	TRBV6-2/TRBV6-3	TRBJ1-5	.
CASSLSGTGNSPLHF	TGTGCCAGCAGTTTATCGGGGACGGGCAATTCACCCCTCCACTTT	.	15	TRBV27	TRBJ1-6	.
CASSQSAKGAGNEKLFF	TGCGCCAGCAGTCAATCGGCAAAGGGGGCGGGCAACGAAAAACTGTTTTTT	TRBD1	17	TRBV23-1	TRBJ1-4	many
CASSPSYRVHEQYF	TGTGCCAGCAGCCCGTCGTACAGGGTCCACGAGCAGTACTTC	.	14	TRBV7-8	TRBJ2-7	many
CSARGTEGSADTQYF	TGCAGTGCTAGAGGCACCGAGGGGAGCGCAGATACGCAGTATTTT	.	15	TRBV20-1	TRBJ2-3	few
CASSYSTGAGNTIYF	TGTGCCAGCAGTTACTCCACAGGGGCTGGAAACACCATATATTTT	TRBD1	15	TRBV6-5	TRBJ1-3	few
CASSLEGPGNTIYF	TGTGCCAGCAGCTTAGAGGGCCCTGGAAACACCATATATTTT	.	14	TRBV11-2	TRBJ1-3	many
CASSQGWADNQPQHF	TGTGCCAGCAGCCAAGGATGGGCGGACAATCAGCCCCAGCATTTT	.	15	TRBV4-2	TRBJ1-5	few
CASSPSGPGGYTF	TGTGCCAGCAGTCCCAGCGGCCCTGGGGGCTACACCTTC	.	13	TRBV27	TRBJ1-2	many
CSARDQGRMNEQFF	TGCAGTGCTAGAGATCAGGGTAGAATGAATGAGCAGTTCTTC	.	14	TRBV20-1	TRBJ2-1	many
CATSRDLGTLHEQYF	TGTGCCACCAGCAGAGATCTGGGGACATTACACGAGCAGTACTTC	.	15	TRBV15	TRBJ2-7	.
CSARGPTGWEETQYF	TGCAGTGCTAGAGGTCCGACAGGGTGGGAAGAGACCCAGTACTTC	TRBD1	15	TRBV20-1	TRBJ2-5	.
CASRDPDRYYGYTF	TGTGCCAGCAGGGATCCGGACAGATACTATGGCTACACCTTC	.	14	TRBV25-1	TRBJ1-2	.
CASSLGQIFRSGANVLTF	TGTGCCAGCAGTTTAGGGCAGATCTTCCGCTCTGGGGCCAACGTCCTGACTTTC	.	18	TRBV27	TRBJ2-6	.
CASGASGVTGRNEQFF	TGTGCTAGTGGTGCTTCGGGAGTCACAGGGCGCAATGAGCAGTTCTTC	.	16	TRBV12-5	TRBJ2-1	many
CASRNNLVAKNIQYF	TGTGCCAGCAGAAACAACCTGGTCGCCAAAAACATTCAGTACTTC	.	15	TRBV6-1	TRBJ2-4	.
CASSVDGGTSSGANVLTF	TGTGCCAGCAGCGTAGATGGGGGGACTAGCTCTGGGGCCAACGTCCTGACTTTC	TRBD2	18	TRBV9	TRBJ2-6	many
CASRPTSGNTGELFF	TGTGCCAGCAGACCGACTAGCGGAAACACCGGGGAGCTGTTTTTT	TRBD2	15	TRBV6-6	TRBJ2-2	many
CASSLAESPEGYTF	TGTGCCAGCAGCTTAGCGGAAAGCCCCGAAGGCTACACCTTC	.	14	TRBV7-2	TRBJ1-2	many
CASSQGIGQGGYEQYF	TGCGCCAGCAGCCAAGGCATAGGACAGGGAGGCTACGAGCAGTACTTC	TRBD1	16	TRBV4-1	TRBJ2-7	few
CATSPRQSTGLGETQYF	TGTGCCACCAGCCCGCGCCAGTCGACAGGGTTAGGGGAGACCCAGTACTTC	TRBD1	17	TRBV15	TRBJ2-5	few
CASSLSLGQGVYEQYF	TGTGCCAGCAGTTTATCGTTGGGACAGGGGGTTTACGAGCAGTACTTC	TRBD1	16	TRBV27	TRBJ2-7	many
CASSRTATNEKLFF	TGTGCCAGCAGCCGGACTGCAACTAATGAAAAACTGTTTTTT	.	14	TRBV11-2	TRBJ1-4	many
CASTLDSSSNQPQHF	TGTGCCAGCACCCTAGACAGCTCTTCCAATCAGCCCCAGCATTTT	.	15	TRBV6-1	TRBJ1-5	many
CASSFSGRNTIYF	TGTGCCAGCAGTTTCTCCGGGAGGAACACCATATATTTT	.	13	TRBV7-8	TRBJ1-3	many
CSARVAGRNEQFF	TGCAGTGCTAGAGTGGCAGGGAGAAATGAGCAGTTCTTC	.	13	TRBV20-1	TRBJ2-1	many
CASSPPAGGPRTQYF	TGTGCCAGCAGCCCCCCAGCGGGGGGGCCGAGGACGCAGTATTTT	TRBD2	15	TRBV5-5	TRBJ2-3	few
CASIGSGSHEQYF	TGTGCCAGCATTGGTAGCGGGAGCCACGAGCAGTACTTC	TRBD2	13	TRBV6-1	TRBJ2-7	many